This T cell receptor (beta chain) was sequenced in a study of cytomegalovirus exposure and HLA in healthy donors. The study's findings and limits: The authors reported that TCR beta sequences could predict HLA-A and HLA-B alleles. These predictions were accurate for most subjects in the first cohort. By a later analysis, the bulk of CMV-associated TCR beta chains appeared HLA-restricted.

Germline V gives CDR1 SGHRS, CDR2 YFSETQ. CDR3 length equals 17 residues. V was clipped by 1 base and J by 2 bases; unmatched bases: 9. This clone was counted only a few times. The antigen is undetermined. A multiplex PCR was run with 60 Vbeta primers and 13 Jbeta primers. Profiled with immunoSEQ multiplex PCR; TCRdb holds only in-frame clones, not every one. The table shows approximately 120,000 clones, with around 70% occurring only once. The sample comprised PBMCs. The J gene is TRBJ2-3, the V gene TRBV5-1; 8 nucleotides agree with TRBD1. The sequence came from a woman between 65 and 79 years old in good health and CMV-seropositive. CDR3 residues: CASSLLLTGAPTDTQYF. DNA of the CDR3: TGCGCCAGCAGCTTGCTATTGACAGGGGCGCCCACAGATACGCAGTATTTT.